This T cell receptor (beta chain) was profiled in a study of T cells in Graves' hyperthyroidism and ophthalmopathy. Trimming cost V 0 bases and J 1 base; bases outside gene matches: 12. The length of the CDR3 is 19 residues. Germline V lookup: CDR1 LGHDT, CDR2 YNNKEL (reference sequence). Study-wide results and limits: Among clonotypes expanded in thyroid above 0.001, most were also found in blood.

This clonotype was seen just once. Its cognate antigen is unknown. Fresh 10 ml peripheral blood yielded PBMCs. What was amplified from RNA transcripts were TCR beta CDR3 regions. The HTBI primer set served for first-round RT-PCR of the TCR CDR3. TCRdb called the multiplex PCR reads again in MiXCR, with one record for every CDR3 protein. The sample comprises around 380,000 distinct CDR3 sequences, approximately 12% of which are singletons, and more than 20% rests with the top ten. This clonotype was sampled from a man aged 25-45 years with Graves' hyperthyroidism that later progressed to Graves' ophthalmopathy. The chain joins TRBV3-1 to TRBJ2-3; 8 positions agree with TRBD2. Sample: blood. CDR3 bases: TGTGCCAGCAGCCAAGATTCTACCCAGCGGGGGCCCCGCACAGATACGCAGTATTTT. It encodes CASSQDSTQRGPRTDTQYF.